Presented here are 14 T cell receptor beta chains from one specimen sequenced in a study of STAT5B mutations in CD4+ large granular lymphocyte leukemia. Profiled with immunoSEQ multiplex PCR; TCRdb holds only in-frame clones, not every one. This table holds more than 30,000 clones, approximately 73% found once. Sequenced material: CD4+ T cells from blood buffy coats. The receptors were gathered from a human donor in good health.

The chain links TRBV6-5 to TRBJ1-5; D uncertain. The V gene lost 4 bases and the J gene lost 3 bases, with 10 bases spanning the gap. The CDR3 consists of 14 residues. From germline, CDR1 is MNHEY and CDR2 SVGAGI. The CDR3 spells CASSFDGYNQPQHF. Written as DNA, the CDR3 is TGTGCCAGCAGTTTCGACGGCTACAATCAGCCCCAGCATTTT.

This rearrangement joins TRBV19 to TRBJ2-2; the D is unclear. Trimming stripped 9 bases from V and 7 bases from J, with 12 bases between. Germline V lookup: CDR1 LNHDA, CDR2 SQIVND (reference sequence). The length of the CDR3 is 12 residues. CDR3 coding DNA: TGTGCCAGCACGCGGTCCAGCGGGGAGCTGTTTTTT. Translated, it gives CASTRSSGELFF.

The chain uses TRBV20-1 and TRBJ1-1; D is unclear. CDR1 and CDR2 from the germline V gene are DFQATT and SNEGSKA (reference sequence). This CDR3 has 11 residues. Deletions cut 2 bases from V and 4 bases from J, with 5 bases between. The DNA of the CDR3 is TGCAGTGCTAGACAGGCCACTGAAGCTTTCTTT. Amino acids: CSARQATEAFF.

V and J are TRBV11-2 and TRBJ1-1, with D uncertain. CDR3 length equals 13 residues. The germline gives CDR1 SGHAT, CDR2 FQNNGV. The V end lost 5 bases, the J end lost 2 bases, and 9 bases lay between the germline ends. The CDR3, as DNA: TGTGCCAGCAGCCCCGTGGTAAACACTGAAGCTTTCTTT. Translated: CASSPVVNTEAFF.

V is TRBV10-1 and J is TRBJ2-1; 7 bases map to TRBD2. Germline trimming cut 5 bases from V and 5 bases from J; bases unmatched to any gene: 0. The germline CDR1 and CDR2 sequences are WNHNN and SYGVQD (reference sequence). The CDR3 has 12 amino acids. The CDR3 DNA sequence: TGCGCCAGCAGTAGCGGGAACAATGAGCAGTTCTTC. The encoded protein is CASSSGNNEQFF.

On this clone itself: The junction and the germline gene differ at one end; a read error may be behind it. This chain links TRBV7-2 with TRBJ2-1; D ambiguous. Germline V gene data show CDR1 as SGHTA and CDR2 as FQGNSA. This CDR3 is 15 amino acids long. The CDR3 bases are TGTGCCAGCGGCTTAACCTCCTTCTTACGCAATGAGCAGTTCTTC. Protein product: CASGLTSFLRNEQFF.

The rearrangement links TRBV14 to TRBJ1-2; 7 bases are a match to TRBD1. CDR3 size: 14 residues. CDR1 and CDR2 from the germline V gene are SGHDN and FVKESK. Trimming removed 1 base from V and 4 bases from J; junction bases left unmatched: 3. CDR3 coding DNA: TGTGCCAGCAGCCAAGGGGACAGCCTCTATGGCTACACCTTC. Translation gives CASSQGDSLYGYTF.

The chain is built from TRBV10-3 and TRBJ2-7, with TRBD1 as a possible D gene (6 bases). Germline-derived CDR1 and CDR2 are ENHRY and SYGVKD. The CDR3 is 14 amino acids. The V gene lost 5 bases and the J gene lost 3 bases, with 14 bases spanning the gap. For the CDR3, the DNA is TGTGCCATCAGTCCCGGGACAAGGAGCTACGAGCAGTACTTC. Its translation: CAISPGTRSYEQYF.

This clone was observed a single time. The chain joins TRBV5-6 to TRBJ2-7; 7 nucleotides match TRBD1. Germline values: CDR1 SGHDT, CDR2 YYEEEE. After removal of 4 bases from V and 3 bases from J, the junction contained 13 bases not matched to a gene. This CDR3 region has 16 residues. This chain's CDR3 is CASSPAGQVKNYEQYF. In DNA, the CDR3 is TGTGCCAGCAGCCCGGCCGGACAGGTGAAGAACTACGAGCAGTACTTC.

The chain recombines TRBV7-2 with TRBJ1-4, with D possibly TRBD1 on 5 matching bases. Germline assignment: CDR1 SGHTA and CDR2 FQGNSA. Trimming stripped 4 bases from V and 7 bases from J, with 16 bases between. The CDR3 is made up of 15 amino acids. The DNA of the CDR3 is TGTGCCAGCAGCTCAGTGCGGGGCGCGGGTGAAAAACTGTTTTTT. Amino acid sequence: CASSSVRGAGEKLFF.

J is TRBJ2-7 and V is TRBV9; D tentatively reads TRBD1 or TRBD2 (7 bases each). Germline V gives CDR1 SGDLS, CDR2 YYNGEE. CDR3 size: 14 residues. Trimming took off 0 bases at V and 4 bases at J, with 11 bases between the two ends. CDR3 amino acids: CASSVAGGVYEQYF. For the CDR3, the DNA is TGTGCCAGCAGCGTAGCAGGGGGGGTATACGAGCAGTACTTC.

The genes are TRBV7-2 and TRBJ2-7; 9 bases are a match to TRBD1. The CDR3 extends over 13 amino acids. CDR1 is SGHTA and CDR2 is FQGNSA in the germline V gene. The V and J ends lost 5 bases and 5 bases, in that order; junction bases with no gene match: 4. The CDR3 here is CASSRDRVNEQYF. CDR3 DNA sequence: TGTGCCAGCAGCCGGGACAGGGTCAACGAGCAGTACTTC.

The rearrangement uses TRBV6-5 and TRBJ1-3; TRBD1 might be the D (6 bases). CDR1 is MNHEY, CDR2 SVGAGI, per germline. V lost 2 bases and J 4 bases, leaving 12 bases between the germline ends. CDR3 length equals 15 residues. CDR3 sequence reads: CASSYRGAQGNTIYF. CDR3 DNA: TGTGCCAGCAGTTACCGGGGGGCGCAAGGAAACACCATATATTTT.

The chain recombines TRBV7-6 with TRBJ2-3, with 9 bases aligning to TRBD2. Germline CDR1 SGHVS, CDR2 FNYEAQ. J lost 5 bases, V lost 5 bases, and 11 bases had no gene match. CDR3 size: 16 residues. CDR3 region: CASSKMGGGARDTQYF. The CDR3 DNA reads as TGTGCCAGCAGCAAAATGGGCGGGGGGGCTAGAGATACGCAGTATTTT. Complete variable domain (other parts from reference TRBV7-6 and TRBJ2-3): GAGVSQSPRYKVTKRGQDVALRCDPISGHVSLYWYRQALGQGPEFLTYFNYEAQQDKSGLPNDRFSAERPEGSISTLTIQRTEQRDSAMYRCASSKMGGGARDTQYFGPGTRLTVL.